These 28 T cell receptor beta chains were sequenced from one sample in a study of cytomegalovirus exposure and HLA in healthy donors. This PCR relied on a set of 60 Vbeta primers and 13 Jbeta primers. Repertoires were generated with immunoSEQ multiplex PCR, while TCRdb's copy carries only in-frame clones and drops some. There are over 150,000 clones in the sample; approximately 76% occur only once, and about 5% lies in the top ten. Sequencing used PBMCs. All receptors derive from a young woman in good health and CMV-seropositive.

The V call is TRBV28, the J call TRBJ1-1; no firm D call. This CDR3 spans 14 amino acids. Trimming pared 2 bases from V and 2 bases from J, leaving 9 bases between. Germline-derived CDR1 and CDR2 are MDHEN and SYDVKM. The chain's CDR3 is CASSLERRNTEAFF. CDR3 DNA sequence: TGTGCCAGCAGTTTAGAGAGGAGAAACACTGAAGCTTTCTTT.

The chain combines TRBV9 with TRBJ2-7; weak D call: TRBD1 (6 bases). The CDR3 covers 15 residues. With 0 bases removed from V and 3 bases from J, the gap between germline ends came to 13 bases. Germline-derived CDR1 and CDR2 are SGDLS and YYNGEE. The CDR3 spells CASSVAFGTLYEQYF. The CDR3 DNA reads TGTGCCAGCAGCGTAGCTTTCGGGACACTCTACGAGCAGTACTTC.

This clone occurred a few times. J is TRBJ2-7 and V is TRBV30; the D gene is possibly TRBD1 (6 bases). Between the trimmed V and J ends, which lost 4 bases and 4 bases, there was a span of 11 bases. CDR1 and CDR2 from the germline V gene are GTSNPN and SVGIG (reference sequence). There are 12 residues in the CDR3. This chain's CDR3 is CAWMRQEYEQYF. As DNA, the CDR3 is TGTGCCTGGATGCGACAGGAATACGAGCAGTACTTC.

The chain is built from TRBV28 and TRBJ2-7, with a tentative D call TRBD2 (5 bases). CDR1 MDHEN and CDR2 SYDVKM come from the germline V gene. This CDR3 has 14 residues. The V end was cut by 6 bases, the J end by 5 bases, with 17 bases between. The CDR3 reads CASSRDYLRDEQYF. The CDR3 nucleotides are TGTGCCAGCAGCCGGGATTACCTCCGGGACGAGCAGTACTTC.

The CDR3 region is CASSPSGVVMNTEAFF. The CDR3, as DNA: TGTGCCAGCTCACCATCGGGGGTTGTGATGAACACTGAAGCTTTCTTT. This chain joins TRBV18 and TRBJ1-1, with D perhaps matching TRBD1 (5 bases). V gave up 2 bases and J gave up 0 bases, with 13 bases separating them. CDR1 KGHSH and CDR2 LQKENI come from the germline V gene. The CDR3 extends over 16 amino acids.

V gene TRBV6-4 combines with J gene TRBJ2-3, with 12 bases identical to TRBD2. Germline V lookup: CDR1 MRHNA, CDR2 SNTAGT. Trimming removed 10 bases from V and 5 bases from J; junction bases left unmatched: 10. The CDR3 length is 15 residues. CDR3 bases: TGTGCCATCATGACTAGCGGGGGCCGGGGAGATACGCAGTATTTT. Translating gives CAIMTSGGRGDTQYF.

The rearrangement links TRBV2 to TRBJ2-6; 7 bases map to TRBD1. Germline CDR1 is SNHLY and CDR2 is FYNNEI. The trim removed 7 bases at V and 1 base at J, leaving 7 bases unmatched. CDR3 size: 16 residues. This CDR3 reads CASTRKGASGANVLTF. The CDR3 DNA follows: TGTGCCAGCACCCGGAAGGGGGCGTCTGGGGCCAACGTCCTGACTTTC.

In DNA form, the CDR3 reads TGTGCCAGCAGCTTAGTCGGCGGGGGGGAAAATGAGCAGTTCTTC. As protein: CASSLVGGGENEQFF. V and J are TRBV7-2 and TRBJ2-1, with 9 nucleotides matching TRBD2. This CDR3 is built from 15 residues. Germline V gene sequence: CDR1 SGHTA, CDR2 FQGNSA. Trimming at V came to 1 base and at J to 7 bases, leaving 5 bases not matched to a gene.

The rearrangement uses TRBV10-3 and TRBJ2-6; possibly TRBD1 for D (6 bases). V lost 2 bases, J lost 0 bases, and 8 bases lay in between. The germline gives CDR1 ENHRY, CDR2 SYGVKD. This CDR3 contains 16 residues. CDR3 nucleotide sequence: TGTGCCATCAGTGAGAAACAGGGCTCTGGGGCCAACGTCCTGACTTTC. This translates into CAISEKQGSGANVLTF.

This clone was observed a few times. The gene calls are TRBV23-1 and TRBJ1-4; the match to TRBD1 covers 7 bases. TRBV23-1 is an ORF, with its function uncertain. V trimming: 0 bases; J trimming: 4 bases; junction bases outside the gene matches: 14. This CDR3 is built from 19 residues. CDR3 sequence (DNA): TGCGCCAGCAGTCAATCACGCCGAGCCAGAGGGGGCCTTAATGAAAAACTGTTTTTT. It specifies CASSQSRRARGGLNEKLFF.

V gene TRBV5-1 combines with J gene TRBJ2-7, with D tentatively TRBD1 (6 bases). The CDR3 is made up of 15 amino acids. The germline V gene has CDR1 SGHRS and CDR2 YFSETQ. With 4 bases removed from V and 2 bases from J, the gap between germline ends came to 16 bases. The CDR3 protein is CASSPIPGQTYEQYF. CDR3 bases: TGCGCCAGCAGCCCAATACCGGGACAAACCTACGAGCAGTACTTC.

The gene calls are TRBV5-1 and TRBJ2-3; 7 bases align to TRBD1. The J segment lost 4 bases and the V segment lost 2 bases, leaving 7 bases of the junction unmatched. Germline lookup yields CDR1 SGHRS and CDR2 YFSETQ. The CDR3 has 15 residues. This chain's CDR3 is CASSLQGQWPDTQYF. The CDR3 DNA reads TGCGCCAGCAGCTTACAGGGGCAATGGCCAGATACGCAGTATTTT.

V gene TRBV30 combines with J gene TRBJ1-2; 7 nucleotides line up with TRBD1. Trimming removed 8 bases from V and 7 bases from J; junction bases left unmatched: 4. The CDR3 is 10 amino acids. Germline values: CDR1 GTSNPN, CDR2 SVGIG (reference sequence). This CDR3 is CAAWTGGYTF. The CDR3 region has the DNA TGTGCCGCTTGGACAGGTGGCTACACCTTC.

The V call is TRBV30, the J call TRBJ1-1, with a weak D call TRBD1 (6 bases). From germline, CDR1 is GTSNPN and CDR2 SVGIG (reference sequence). V was cut by 1 base and J by 0 bases, with 12 bases left in between. The CDR3 has 15 residues. This CDR3 reads CAWSGGRGLNTEAFF. The CDR3 bases are TGTGCCTGGAGTGGGGGCAGGGGATTGAACACTGAAGCTTTCTTT.

This clone was observed a few times. The rearrangement links TRBV20-1 to TRBJ1-1; no firm D call. In germline, CDR1 is DFQATT, CDR2 SNEGSKA (reference sequence). The CDR3 length is 11 residues. The CDR3 loop reads CTPGEHTEAFF. CDR3 bases: TGCACCCCGGGTGAGCACACTGAAGCTTTCTTT.

The rearrangement links TRBV6-5 to TRBJ2-5; perhaps TRBD2 as D (5 bases). The germline CDR1 and CDR2 sequences are MNHEY and SVGAGI. The CDR3 runs to 15 residues. V lost 6 bases to trimming and J lost 1 base, with 15 bases between them. This chain's CDR3 is CASRRPGVLQETQYF. The CDR3 nucleotides are TGTGCCAGCAGGCGACCCGGGGTGCTCCAAGAGACCCAGTACTTC.

This clone has a handful of counts. The chain couples TRBV5-6 to TRBJ1-2; D not resolved. V was pared by 0 bases and J by 6 bases, with 12 bases between. The CDR3 consists of 14 residues. Germline loops: CDR1 SGHDT, CDR2 YYEEEE. This chain's CDR3 is CASSLVGSGNGYTF. CDR3 bases: TGTGCCAGCAGCTTGGTAGGGAGCGGTAATGGCTACACCTTC. Together with reference TRBV5-6 and TRBJ1-2, the CDR3 gives the full variable domain: DAGVTQSPTHLIKTRGQQVTLRCSPKSGHDTVSWYQQALGQGPQFIFQYYEEEERQRGNFPDRFSGHQFPNYSSELNVNALLLGDSALYLCASSLVGSGNGYTFGSGTRLTVV.

The rearrangement uses TRBV6-4 and TRBJ1-1; the match to TRBD1 covers 10 bases. Germline V CDR1 and CDR2: MRHNA, SNTAGT. The CDR3 contains 17 residues. With V trimmed by 1 base and J by 7 bases, 12 bases remained unmatched. This chain's CDR3 is CASSDFMPGQGKDEAFF. The CDR3 coding sequence is TGTGCCAGCAGTGACTTCATGCCGGGACAGGGGAAGGATGAAGCTTTCTTT.

V is TRBV10-3 and J is TRBJ2-2, with D uncertain. Per germline, CDR1 ENHRY and CDR2 SYGVKD. V lost 2 bases, J lost 0 bases, and 7 bases lay in between. This CDR3 region has 15 residues. CDR3 sequence reads: CAISEQAPNTGELFF. The CDR3 nucleotides are TGTGCCATCAGTGAGCAGGCTCCGAACACCGGGGAGCTGTTTTTT.

The chain links TRBV27 to TRBJ1-5; TRBD1 agrees at 7 bases. The CDR3 loop spans 12 amino acids. Germline lookup yields CDR1 MNHEY and CDR2 SMNVEV (reference sequence). J gave up 5 bases and V 5 bases, and 0 bases lay outside the gene matches. The CDR3 DNA sequence: TGTGCCAGCAGTGACAGGGATCAGCCCCAGCATTTT. It codes for CASSDRDQPQHF.

The gene calls are TRBV27 and TRBJ1-3; 12 bases align to TRBD2. With the DNA end fitting TRBJ2-2 better, the J assignment may be wrong. The CDR3 is 16 amino acids. The germline gives CDR1 MNHEY, CDR2 SMNVEV (reference sequence). The CDR3 bases are TGTGCCAGCAGTCTTCTACTAGCGGGGGGTACCGGGGAGCTGTTTTTT. This encodes CASSLLLAGGTGELFF.

J is TRBJ1-2 and V is TRBV6-5, with TRBD1 as a possible D gene (6 bases). Trimming took 2 bases from V and 8 from J, leaving 15 bases between them. From germline, CDR1 is MNHEY and CDR2 SVGAGI. This CDR3 is built from 14 residues. The CDR3 nucleotides read TGTGCCAGCAGTTACGATACAGGGTCGGGCGGCTACACCTTC. This encodes CASSYDTGSGGYTF.

Turning to this clone: An end of the junction differs from the germline gene, which may be a read error. The rearrangement joins TRBV18 to TRBJ2-5, with TRBD2 matching over 8 bases. The CDR3 consists of 14 residues. CDR1 is KGHSH and CDR2 is LQKENI in the germline V gene. The CDR3 region is CAGSPGTGGETQYF. CDR3 DNA: TGTGCCGGCTCACCAGGGACGGGAGGGGAGACCCAGTACTTC.

The chain carries TRBV7-2 and TRBJ2-1; 8 bases line up with TRBD2. The germline V gene has CDR1 SGHTA and CDR2 FQGNSA. This CDR3 contains 14 residues. J was trimmed by 0 bases and V by 8 bases; bases with no gene match: 3. The CDR3 here is CASRGGASYNEQFF. The CDR3 DNA sequence: TGTGCCAGCCGGGGGGGGGCCTCCTACAATGAGCAGTTCTTC.

V gene TRBV27 combines with J gene TRBJ2-5, with 9 bases matching TRBD1. The CDR3 consists of 15 residues. Germline lookup yields CDR1 MNHEY and CDR2 SMNVEV (reference sequence). The J segment lost 5 bases and the V segment lost 6 bases, leaving 10 bases of the junction unmatched. The CDR3 DNA reads TGTGCCAGCAGACAACAGGGGGCGCGAATTGAGACCCAGTACTTC. This gives the protein CASRQQGARIETQYF.

Only a few counts were recorded for this clone. The V gene is TRBV7-8, the J gene TRBJ2-7; 8 bases are a match to TRBD2. The CDR3 is made up of 14 amino acids. V was pared by 5 bases and J by 5 bases, with 8 bases of the junction left unmatched. Germline assignment: CDR1 SGHVS and CDR2 FQNEAQ. The CDR3 nucleotides are TGTGCCAGCAGCCCCAACGGGGGGGCCAACGAGCAGTACTTC. It encodes CASSPNGGANEQYF.

The chain's CDR3 is CASSPGGALRQETQYF. The CDR3 DNA follows: TGTGCCAGCAGCCCGGGTGGGGCCCTCAGGCAAGAGACCCAGTACTTC. The chain is built from TRBV5-4 and TRBJ2-5; possibly TRBD1 for D (5 bases). Germline CDR1 reads SGHNT; CDR2 reads YYREEE (reference sequence). This CDR3 has 16 residues. The V end was cut by 4 bases, the J end by 2 bases, with 18 bases between.

The sample holds one count of this clone. The genes are TRBV9 and TRBJ1-4; weak D call: TRBD1 (6 bases). Germline CDR1 is SGDLS and CDR2 is YYNGEE. The CDR3 has 15 residues. Trimming cost V 0 bases and J 2 bases, with 8 bases left between them. The CDR3 loop is CASSVGGQTNEKLFF. Written as DNA, the CDR3 is TGTGCCAGCAGCGTAGGGGGGCAGACTAATGAAAAACTGTTTTTT.